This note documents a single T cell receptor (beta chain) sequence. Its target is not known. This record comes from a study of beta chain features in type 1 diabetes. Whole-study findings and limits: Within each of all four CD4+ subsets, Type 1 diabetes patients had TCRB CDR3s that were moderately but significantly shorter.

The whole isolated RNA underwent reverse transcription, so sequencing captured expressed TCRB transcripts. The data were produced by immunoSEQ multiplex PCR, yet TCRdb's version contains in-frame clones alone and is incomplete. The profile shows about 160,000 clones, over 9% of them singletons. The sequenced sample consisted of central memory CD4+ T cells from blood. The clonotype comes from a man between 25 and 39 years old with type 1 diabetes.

The CDR3 DNA follows: TGTGCCAGCAGCCCCTCCGGAAGCGCCAATTCCTACGAGCAGTACTTC. It yields the protein CASSPSGSANSYEQYF. This chain connects TRBV7-9 to TRBJ2-7; D ambiguous. Germline V gene data show CDR1 as SEHNR and CDR2 as FQNEAQ (reference sequence). Deletions cut 5 bases from V and 1 base from J, with 18 bases between. The CDR3 loop spans 16 amino acids.